This is a list of T cell receptor beta chains from one sample in a study of Ad26.COV2.S vaccination and SARS-CoV-2 variants. Profiled with immunoSEQ multiplex PCR; TCRdb holds only in-frame clones, not every one. The profile shows a few hundred thousand clones, more than 75% of them singletons. Sample: peripheral blood, taken in a trial of Ad26.COV2.S vaccine versus placebo. The receptors were sampled from a person aged 18-60 years who received the Ad26.COV2.S COVID-19 vaccine or a placebo. CDR3s include the opening cysteine and the closing phenylalanine or tryptophan. Fields, in order: clone size, D gene, V gene, J gene, CDR3 protein, CDR3 DNA. The D gene is left open where the match is weak. The listing skips clone size in some rows; elsewhere it reads once, few, many or a size class.

>-|-|TRBV18|TRBJ1-1
CASSPGPTLMNTEAFF
TGTGCCAGCTCACCCGGGCCTACATTAATGAACACTGAAGCTTTCTTT
>-|-|TRBV23-1|TRBJ1-3
CASREETGYFSGNTIYF
TGCGCCAGCAGAGAAGAGACAGGCTATTTCTCTGGAAACACCATATATTTT
>-|-|TRBV18|TRBJ1-2
CASSPREGIGYTF
TGTGCCAGCTCACCACGGGAGGGGATTGGCTACACCTTC
>once|-|TRBV5-1|TRBJ1-6
CASALRGGEGNSPLHF
TGCGCCAGCGCCTTGAGGGGAGGGGAAGGTAATTCACCCCTCCACTTT
>-|-|TRBV6-5|TRBJ1-5
CASRRNQPQHF
TGTGCCAGCAGGCGGAATCAGCCCCAGCATTTT
>once|-|TRBV11-2|TRBJ2-7
CASSLAHYEQYF
TGTGCCAGCAGCTTGGCCCACTACGAGCAGTACTTC
>-|-|TRBV6-5|TRBJ2-7
CASSRQIGENEQYF
TGTGCCAGCAGCCGTCAGATCGGAGAGAACGAGCAGTACTTC
>-|TRBD2|TRBV7-6|TRBJ2-1
CASSPNSGGGYNEQFF
TGTGCCAGCAGCCCGAATAGCGGGGGGGGGTACAATGAGCAGTTCTTC
>once|TRBD1|TRBV7-9|TRBJ2-1
CASSHNRGVGLNEQFF
TGTGCCAGCAGCCATAACAGGGGGGTGGGTTTGAATGAGCAGTTCTTC
>-|TRBD2|TRBV7-3|TRBJ2-3
CASSNPAGGTDTQYF
TGTGCCAGCAGCAACCCAGCGGGGGGCACAGATACGCAGTATTTT
>-|-|TRBV5-1|TRBJ2-1
CASSLRSNEQFF
TGCGCCAGCAGCTTGCGGTCTAATGAGCAGTTCTTC
>-|TRBD1|TRBV11-3|TRBJ1-4
CASSPPQGTDEKLFF
TGTGCCAGCAGCCCGCCACAGGGGACGGATGAAAAACTGTTTTTT
>-|TRBD2|TRBV2|TRBJ2-1
CASTLAGGSGSYNEQFF
TGTGCCAGCACCTTAGCGGGGGGCTCCGGATCCTACAATGAGCAGTTCTTC
>-|-|TRBV12-3/TRBV12-4|TRBJ2-2
CASTNSNTGELFF
TGTGCCAGCACCAACTCAAACACCGGGGAGCTGTTTTTT
>-|-|TRBV19|TRBJ1-2
CASNEGPYYTF
TGTGCCAGTAATGAGGGACCTTACTACACCTTC
>-|-|TRBV21-1|TRBJ1-2
CASSKAKGPEHRRLSGYTF
TGTGCCAGCAGCAAAGCGAAGGGACCGGAACACCGTCGCTTGAGTGGCTACACCTTC
>-|-|TRBV6-1|TRBJ2-5
CASSEARILETQYF
TGTGCCAGCAGTGAAGCGCGGATCCTTGAGACCCAGTACTTC
>-|TRBD1|TRBV27|TRBJ1-2
CASSSTQYGTGRRGGYTF
TGTGCCAGCAGTTCGACCCAATACGGGACAGGACGTCGGGGAGGCTACACCTTC
>once|TRBD2|TRBV7-9|TRBJ2-1
CASSSRTSYDEQFF
TGTGCCAGCAGCTCCCGGACTAGTTATGATGAGCAGTTCTTC
>-|-|TRBV6-1|TRBJ1-1
CASSEGSKTEAFF
TGTGCCAGCAGTGAGGGTTCGAAAACTGAAGCTTTCTTT
>-|TRBD1|TRBV6-2/TRBV6-3|TRBJ1-5
CASSRNRGLSNQPQHF
TGTGCCAGCAGTAGAAACAGGGGGTTAAGCAATCAGCCCCAGCATTTT
>-|TRBD1|TRBV28|TRBJ1-5
CASSQGGTGQPQHF
TGTGCCAGCAGTCAGGGGGGAACGGGCCAGCCCCAGCATTTT
>once|-|TRBV6-5|TRBJ2-3
CASNESRATDTQYF
TGTGCCAGCAACGAAAGCAGGGCGACAGATACGCAGTATTTT
>-|-|TRBV28|TRBJ1-5
CASSTTNQPQHF
TGTGCCAGCAGTACGACGAATCAGCCCCAGCATTTT
>-|-|TRBV27|TRBJ1-2
CASSFDSGGYGYTF
TGTGCCAGCAGTTTTGATTCCGGGGGATATGGCTACACCTTC